These T cell receptor beta chains were read from a single sample in a study of blood T cell repertoires in COVID-19. Sequencing used immunoSEQ multiplex PCR; TCRdb keeps in-frame clones, though not all of them. The table has about 100,000 clones, more than 65% seen once. The specimen sequenced was peripheral blood. The receptors originated from a man aged 65 to 85 with active or convalescent COVID-19. Both conserved end residues are part of each CDR3. The order of the fields is V gene, J gene, clone size, D gene, CDR3 DNA, CDR3 protein. A D gene is named only where the DNA matches it firmly. A clone size is listed for some rows: how often the clone was seen (once, few, many), or a class if it is expanded.

V gene: TRBV11-2
J gene: TRBJ2-5
clone size: once
D gene: NA
CDR3 DNA: TGTGCCAGCAGCCTCGTGACGACGGGGACTGGACAAGAGACCCAGTACTTC
CDR3 protein: CASSLVTTGTGQETQYF

V gene: TRBV24-1
J gene: TRBJ2-2
clone size: once
D gene: TRBD2
CDR3 DNA: TGTGCCACCAGTGACCCGGGACTAGCGGCGAACACCGGGGAGCTGTTTTTT
CDR3 protein: CATSDPGLAANTGELFF

V gene: TRBV30
J gene: TRBJ2-5
clone size: NA
D gene: TRBD1
CDR3 DNA: TGTGCCTTCTCCCGGGACAGCCAGTACCAAGAGACCCAGTACTTC
CDR3 protein: CAFSRDSQYQETQYF

V gene: TRBV10-3
J gene: TRBJ2-5
clone size: NA
D gene: TRBD2
CDR3 DNA: TGTGCCATCAGTGATAGCGGGAGTAGTGGGGAGACCCAGTACTTC
CDR3 protein: CAISDSGSSGETQYF

V gene: TRBV9
J gene: TRBJ2-5
clone size: NA
D gene: NA
CDR3 DNA: TGTGCCAGCAGCGTCACAGGGAGAGAGACCCAGTACTTC
CDR3 protein: CASSVTGRETQYF

V gene: TRBV5-6
J gene: TRBJ1-1
clone size: NA
D gene: NA
CDR3 DNA: TGTGCCAGCAGCCCCGGAGTAACAGGAGGGACTGAAGCTTTCTTT
CDR3 protein: CASSPGVTGGTEAFF

V gene: TRBV7-3
J gene: TRBJ2-3
clone size: NA
D gene: TRBD2
CDR3 DNA: TGTGCCAGCAGCAAGACTAGCGGGAGTACAGATACGCAGTATTTT
CDR3 protein: CASSKTSGSTDTQYF

V gene: TRBV7-9
J gene: TRBJ2-7
clone size: few
D gene: TRBD2
CDR3 DNA: TGTGCCAGCAGCTCAAGCGGGAAGTATACCTACGAGCAGTACTTC
CDR3 protein: CASSSSGKYTYEQYF

V gene: TRBV7-8
J gene: TRBJ1-3
clone size: NA
D gene: TRBD1
CDR3 DNA: TGTGCCAGCAGCCCGTCCGGCCGGACAGGGAGCTCTGGAAACACCATATATTTT
CDR3 protein: CASSPSGRTGSSGNTIYF

V gene: TRBV24-1
J gene: TRBJ1-2
clone size: NA
D gene: NA
CDR3 DNA: TGTGCCACCAGTGTGACACAGGGTTATGGCTACACCTTC
CDR3 protein: CATSVTQGYGYTF

V gene: TRBV19
J gene: TRBJ2-3
clone size: NA
D gene: NA
CDR3 DNA: TGTGCCAGTAGGGAGGCGAGGAGCACAGATACGCAGTATTTT
CDR3 protein: CASREARSTDTQYF

V gene: TRBV3-1/TRBV3-2
J gene: TRBJ1-2
clone size: NA
D gene: NA
CDR3 DNA: TGTGCCAGCAGCTCAGTTAACTATGGCTACACCTTC
CDR3 protein: CASSSVNYGYTF

V gene: TRBV27
J gene: TRBJ1-6
clone size: NA
D gene: TRBD1
CDR3 DNA: TGTGCCAGCAATCCGACAGGGGGGTTTAATTCACCCCTCCACTTT
CDR3 protein: CASNPTGGFNSPLHF

V gene: TRBV2
J gene: TRBJ1-5
clone size: NA
D gene: NA
CDR3 DNA: TGTGCCAGCAGTGTACAGGGAATGAATCAGCCCCAGCATTTT
CDR3 protein: CASSVQGMNQPQHF

V gene: TRBV3-1/TRBV3-2
J gene: TRBJ2-1
clone size: once
D gene: NA
CDR3 DNA: TGTGCCAGCAGCCAAGGAGCAGGCGTCCAGTTCTTC
CDR3 protein: CASSQGAGVQFF

V gene: TRBV6-6
J gene: TRBJ2-7
clone size: NA
D gene: TRBD2
CDR3 DNA: TGTGCCAGCAGTTACGAGGGGACTAGCAACGAGCAGTACTTC
CDR3 protein: CASSYEGTSNEQYF

V gene: TRBV19
J gene: TRBJ1-6
clone size: NA
D gene: NA
CDR3 DNA: TGTGCCAGTAGAGACCCGATAGTTGGACACCATAATTCACCCCTCCACTTT
CDR3 protein: CASRDPIVGHHNSPLHF

V gene: TRBV6-2/TRBV6-3
J gene: TRBJ1-2
clone size: NA
D gene: NA
CDR3 DNA: TGTGCCAGCAGCCCTCGGGGAGCTTGGGGCTACACCTTC
CDR3 protein: CASSPRGAWGYTF

V gene: TRBV3-1/TRBV3-2
J gene: TRBJ1-3
clone size: NA
D gene: NA
CDR3 DNA: TGTGCCAGCAGCCAATCCCCGGGAAACACCATATATTTT
CDR3 protein: CASSQSPGNTIYF

V gene: TRBV11-3
J gene: TRBJ1-5
clone size: NA
D gene: TRBD1
CDR3 DNA: TGTGCCAGCAGCTCTTGGACAGGGAGCAATCAGCCCCAGCATTTT
CDR3 protein: CASSSWTGSNQPQHF

V gene: TRBV24-1
J gene: TRBJ2-2
clone size: once
D gene: NA
CDR3 DNA: TGTGCCACCAGTGATCGAGGGACATCGAACACCGGGGAGCTGTTTTTT
CDR3 protein: CATSDRGTSNTGELFF

V gene: TRBV6-4
J gene: TRBJ2-2
clone size: NA
D gene: NA
CDR3 DNA: TGTGCCAGCAGCAGGGAAGGGCGAGACACCGGGGAGCTGTTTTTT
CDR3 protein: CASSREGRDTGELFF

V gene: TRBV7-2
J gene: TRBJ1-1
clone size: NA
D gene: NA
CDR3 DNA: TGTGCCAGCAGCCTGAGGGGCGGGGGGCTCCTGTCCACTGAAGCTTTCTTT
CDR3 protein: CASSLRGGGLLSTEAFF

V gene: TRBV20-1
J gene: TRBJ1-6
clone size: NA
D gene: NA
CDR3 DNA: TGCAGTGCTAGTTCCGCGACAGACCCCTATAATTCACCCCTCCACTTT
CDR3 protein: CSASSATDPYNSPLHF

V gene: TRBV2
J gene: TRBJ1-1
clone size: NA
D gene: NA
CDR3 DNA: TGTGCCAGCCTGTGGAACAGGGACACTGAAGCTTTCTTT
CDR3 protein: CASLWNRDTEAFF

V gene: TRBV11-2
J gene: TRBJ2-3
clone size: NA
D gene: NA
CDR3 DNA: TGTGCCAGCAGCCTGGCTTGGGGGCATAGCACAGATACGCAGTATTTT
CDR3 protein: CASSLAWGHSTDTQYF

V gene: TRBV18
J gene: TRBJ1-1
clone size: NA
D gene: NA
CDR3 DNA: TGTGCCAGCTCACTCAGCGAGAACACTGAAGCTTTCTTT
CDR3 protein: CASSLSENTEAFF

V gene: TRBV7-3
J gene: TRBJ1-1
clone size: NA
D gene: NA
CDR3 DNA: TGTGCCAGCAGCTTATTGGGGCGGACGACTGAAGCTTTCTTT
CDR3 protein: CASSLLGRTTEAFF

V gene: TRBV5-1
J gene: TRBJ2-3
clone size: NA
D gene: NA
CDR3 DNA: TGCGCCAGCAGCTTCGATACGGGGTCTTTATCAGATACGCAGTATTTT
CDR3 protein: CASSFDTGSLSDTQYF

V gene: TRBV6-1
J gene: TRBJ2-7
clone size: NA
D gene: TRBD1
CDR3 DNA: TGTGCCAGCAGTGAAACGGGGCAGGGGGCCTACGAGCAGTACTTC
CDR3 protein: CASSETGQGAYEQYF

V gene: TRBV27
J gene: TRBJ2-3
clone size: NA
D gene: NA
CDR3 DNA: TGTGCCAGCACTACAGGGACGGAGGAAGATACGCAGTATTTT
CDR3 protein: CASTTGTEEDTQYF

V gene: TRBV28
J gene: TRBJ1-1
clone size: few
D gene: TRBD1
CDR3 DNA: TGTGCCAGCAGTTTAGAAGGGGCCACAGGGGGCTGGGCTTTCTTT
CDR3 protein: CASSLEGATGGWAFF

V gene: TRBV25-1
J gene: TRBJ1-4
clone size: NA
D gene: NA
CDR3 DNA: TGTGCCAGCAGTGAATTGGGCCAGGCTAATGAAAAACTGTTTTTT
CDR3 protein: CASSELGQANEKLFF

V gene: TRBV19
J gene: TRBJ2-1
clone size: NA
D gene: TRBD2
CDR3 DNA: TGTGCCAGTAGTATTGGGACTAGAGCCTACAATGAGCAGTTCTTC
CDR3 protein: CASSIGTRAYNEQFF

V gene: TRBV9
J gene: TRBJ2-7
clone size: NA
D gene: TRBD1
CDR3 DNA: TGTGCCAGCAGCGTACGGGACAGTGCCCCCGAGCAGTACTTC
CDR3 protein: CASSVRDSAPEQYF

V gene: TRBV5-6
J gene: TRBJ2-7
clone size: NA
D gene: TRBD1
CDR3 DNA: TGTGCCAGCAGCTCGCAGGGGGTACCCGCCTACGAGCAGTACTTC
CDR3 protein: CASSSQGVPAYEQYF

V gene: TRBV13
J gene: TRBJ2-7
clone size: NA
D gene: NA
CDR3 DNA: TGTGCCACGACGGAGGCCACTCTTTGGGACGAGCAGTACTTC
CDR3 protein: CATTEATLWDEQYF

V gene: TRBV27
J gene: TRBJ1-2
clone size: NA
D gene: TRBD1
CDR3 DNA: TGTGCCAGCAAGGACAGGGTCTATGGCTACACCTTC
CDR3 protein: CASKDRVYGYTF

V gene: TRBV11-2
J gene: TRBJ2-2
clone size: NA
D gene: NA
CDR3 DNA: TGTGCCAGCAGCTTAGATGGGACTGTGGCCGGGGAGCTGTTTTTT
CDR3 protein: CASSLDGTVAGELFF

V gene: TRBV27
J gene: TRBJ2-7
clone size: NA
D gene: TRBD1
CDR3 DNA: TGTGCCAGCAGTTCCTCGACAGGGGGCTACGAGCAGTACTTC
CDR3 protein: CASSSSTGGYEQYF

V gene: TRBV27
J gene: TRBJ2-3
clone size: NA
D gene: NA
CDR3 DNA: TGTGCCAGCTCCCCGGCCCGGACTATGGATACGCAGTATTTT
CDR3 protein: CASSPARTMDTQYF

V gene: TRBV6-2/TRBV6-3
J gene: TRBJ2-1
clone size: NA
D gene: NA
CDR3 DNA: TGTGCCAGCAGTTGGGGTAGGGGGAGAGATTACAATGAGCAGTTCTTC
CDR3 protein: CASSWGRGRDYNEQFF

V gene: TRBV5-4
J gene: TRBJ2-1
clone size: NA
D gene: TRBD2
CDR3 DNA: TGTGCCAGCAGGCCGGGACTAGCGGGAGGGCCCTCCTACAATGAGCAGTTCTTC
CDR3 protein: CASRPGLAGGPSYNEQFF

V gene: TRBV6-2/TRBV6-3
J gene: TRBJ1-5
clone size: NA
D gene: NA
CDR3 DNA: TGTGCCAGCAGTCCCGACAGATATAGCAATCAGCCCCAGCATTTT
CDR3 protein: CASSPDRYSNQPQHF

V gene: TRBV6-1
J gene: TRBJ2-1
clone size: NA
D gene: NA
CDR3 DNA: TGTGCCAGCAGTGAAGCGGGGGGTTCCAATGAGCAGTTCTTC
CDR3 protein: CASSEAGGSNEQFF

V gene: TRBV27
J gene: TRBJ2-3
clone size: NA
D gene: TRBD2
CDR3 DNA: TGTGCCAGCAGTTTTGGGGGTAGCGGGGCCGCGGGGTACACAGATACGCAGTATTTT
CDR3 protein: CASSFGGSGAAGYTDTQYF

V gene: TRBV29-1
J gene: TRBJ2-1
clone size: NA
D gene: NA
CDR3 DNA: TGCAGCTGTTTTTTCAGGGACAATGAGCAGTTCTTC
CDR3 protein: CSCFFRDNEQFF

V gene: TRBV6-6
J gene: TRBJ2-3
clone size: NA
D gene: NA
CDR3 DNA: TGTGCCAGCAGTCTGGACACCCTTGCGGATACGCAGTATTTT
CDR3 protein: CASSLDTLADTQYF

V gene: TRBV11-2
J gene: TRBJ2-4
clone size: few
D gene: NA
CDR3 DNA: TGTGCCAGCAGCTTAGCTCCAGCTTCAAACCAGGGTGGCAAAAACATTCAGTACTTC
CDR3 protein: CASSLAPASNQGGKNIQYF

V gene: TRBV5-4
J gene: TRBJ1-2
clone size: few
D gene: TRBD1
CDR3 DNA: TGTGCCAGCAGCTTAAACAGGGGGGATAACTATGGCTACACCTTC
CDR3 protein: CASSLNRGDNYGYTF

V gene: TRBV19
J gene: TRBJ2-2
clone size: once
D gene: TRBD1
CDR3 DNA: TGTGCCAGTAGTATCGACAGGGGAACCGGGGAGCTGTTTTTT
CDR3 protein: CASSIDRGTGELFF

V gene: TRBV27
J gene: TRBJ2-2
clone size: NA
D gene: TRBD2
CDR3 DNA: TGTGCCAGCAGTTCCGGACTAGCGGAATACACCGGGGAGCTGTTTTTT
CDR3 protein: CASSSGLAEYTGELFF

V gene: TRBV4-3
J gene: TRBJ2-3
clone size: NA
D gene: TRBD2
CDR3 DNA: TGCGCCAGCAGCCAAAAGATCACCCTAGCGGAAGGCGGGGATACGCAGTATTTT
CDR3 protein: CASSQKITLAEGGDTQYF

V gene: TRBV28
J gene: TRBJ1-5
clone size: NA
D gene: NA
CDR3 DNA: TGTGCCAGCAGTTTACCCCCTACCGGGAATCAGCCCCAGCATTTT
CDR3 protein: CASSLPPTGNQPQHF

V gene: TRBV7-9
J gene: TRBJ1-6
clone size: NA
D gene: NA
CDR3 DNA: TGTGCCAGCAGCTTAGCCTCACAGGGAATCCTCCACTTT
CDR3 protein: CASSLASQGILHF

V gene: TRBV15
J gene: TRBJ1-5
clone size: NA
D gene: TRBD1
CDR3 DNA: TGTGCCACCAGCAGAGACAGGGGGCTAGGGCAGCCCCAGCATTTT
CDR3 protein: CATSRDRGLGQPQHF

V gene: TRBV7-2
J gene: TRBJ2-7
clone size: NA
D gene: NA
CDR3 DNA: TGTGCCAGCAGCTTAGAGGGACATTGGACCTACGAGCAGTACTTC
CDR3 protein: CASSLEGHWTYEQYF

V gene: TRBV12-5
J gene: TRBJ2-6
clone size: NA
D gene: NA
CDR3 DNA: TGTGCTAGTGGTGCGATCTCTGGGGCCAACGTCCTGACTTTC
CDR3 protein: CASGAISGANVLTF

V gene: TRBV18
J gene: TRBJ2-7
clone size: NA
D gene: NA
CDR3 DNA: TGTGCCAGCTCACCCGCGCGGAGGGCTTCCTACGAGCAGTACTTC
CDR3 protein: CASSPARRASYEQYF

V gene: TRBV19
J gene: TRBJ1-4
clone size: NA
D gene: TRBD1
CDR3 DNA: TGTGCCAGTAGGCCAACAGGGGAATCTAATGAAAAACTGTTTTTT
CDR3 protein: CASRPTGESNEKLFF